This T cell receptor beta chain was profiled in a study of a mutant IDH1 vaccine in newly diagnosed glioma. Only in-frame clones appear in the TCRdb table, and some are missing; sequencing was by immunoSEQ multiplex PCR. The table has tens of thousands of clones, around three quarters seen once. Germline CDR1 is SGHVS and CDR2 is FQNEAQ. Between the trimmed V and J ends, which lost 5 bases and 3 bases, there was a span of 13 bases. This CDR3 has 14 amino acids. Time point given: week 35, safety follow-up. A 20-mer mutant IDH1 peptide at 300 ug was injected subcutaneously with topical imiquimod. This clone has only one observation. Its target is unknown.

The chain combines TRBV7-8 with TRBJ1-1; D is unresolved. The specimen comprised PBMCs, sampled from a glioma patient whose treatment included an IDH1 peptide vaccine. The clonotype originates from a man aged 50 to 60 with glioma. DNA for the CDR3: TGTGCCAGCAGCCTTCATCCGTTGGACACTGAAGCTTTCTTT. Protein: CASSLHPLDTEAFF.